This record covers a single T cell receptor (beta chain). The germline gives CDR1 MNHNY, CDR2 SVGAGI (reference sequence). V shed 5 bases and J 4 bases; nucleotides not matched to a gene: 18. CDR3 length: 21 amino acids. These data belong to a study of blood T cell repertoires in COVID-19. Overall study: Donors in the United States, Italy and Spain gave samples during acute or convalescent COVID-19.

Produced via immunoSEQ multiplex PCR; TCRdb's table is partial and in-frame only. The table shows around 220,000 clones, with roughly 84% occurring only once. The chain has TRBV6-6 and TRBJ2-2; 14 bases match TRBD2. The clonotype comes from a man aged 25 to 45 with active or convalescent COVID-19. Sample: peripheral blood. The CDR3 here is CASSQGQGDPGLAGGTGELFF. The CDR3 bases are TGTGCCAGCAGTCAGGGACAGGGGGACCCCGGACTAGCGGGAGGCACCGGGGAGCTGTTTTTT.